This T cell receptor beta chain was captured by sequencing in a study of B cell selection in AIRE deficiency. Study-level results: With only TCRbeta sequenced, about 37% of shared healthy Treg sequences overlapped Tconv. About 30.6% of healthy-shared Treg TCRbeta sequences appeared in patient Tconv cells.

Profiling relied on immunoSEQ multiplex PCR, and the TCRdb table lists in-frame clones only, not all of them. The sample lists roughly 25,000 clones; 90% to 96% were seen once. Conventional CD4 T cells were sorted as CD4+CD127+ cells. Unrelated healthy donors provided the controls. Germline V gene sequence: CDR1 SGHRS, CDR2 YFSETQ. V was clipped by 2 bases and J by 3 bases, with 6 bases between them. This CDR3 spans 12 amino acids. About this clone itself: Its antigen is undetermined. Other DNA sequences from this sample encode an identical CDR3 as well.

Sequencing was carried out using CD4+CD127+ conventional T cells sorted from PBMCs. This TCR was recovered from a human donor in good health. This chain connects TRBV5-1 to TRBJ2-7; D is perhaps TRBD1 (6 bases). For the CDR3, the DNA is TGCGCCAGCAGCTTACAGGGCTACGAGCAGTACTTC. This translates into CASSLQGYEQYF. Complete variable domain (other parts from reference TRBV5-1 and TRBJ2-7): KAGVTQTPRYLIKTRGQQVTLSCSPISGHRSVSWYQQTPGQGLQFLFEYFSETQRNKGNFPGRFSGRQFSNSRSEMNVSTLELGDSALYLCASSLQGYEQYFGPGTRLTVT.